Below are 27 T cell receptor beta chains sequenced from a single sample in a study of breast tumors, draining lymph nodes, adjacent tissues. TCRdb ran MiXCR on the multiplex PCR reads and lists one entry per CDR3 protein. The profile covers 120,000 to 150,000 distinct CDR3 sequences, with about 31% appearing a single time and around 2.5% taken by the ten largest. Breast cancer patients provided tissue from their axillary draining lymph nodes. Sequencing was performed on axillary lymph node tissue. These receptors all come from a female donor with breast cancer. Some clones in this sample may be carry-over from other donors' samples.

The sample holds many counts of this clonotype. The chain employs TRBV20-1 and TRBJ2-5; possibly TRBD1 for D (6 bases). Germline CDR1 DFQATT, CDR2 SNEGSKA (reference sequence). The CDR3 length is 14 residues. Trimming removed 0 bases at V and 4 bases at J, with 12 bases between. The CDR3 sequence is CSARDRDIIETQYF. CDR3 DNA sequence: TGCAGTGCTAGAGATCGGGACATAATAGAGACCCAGTACTTC.

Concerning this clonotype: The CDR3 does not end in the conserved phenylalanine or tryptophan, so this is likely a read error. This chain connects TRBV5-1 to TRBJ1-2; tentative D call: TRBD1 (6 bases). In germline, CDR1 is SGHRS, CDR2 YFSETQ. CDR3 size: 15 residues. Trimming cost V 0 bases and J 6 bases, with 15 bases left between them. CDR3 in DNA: TGCGCCAGCAGCTTGGCGATAGGGGGTGGCGATGGCTACACCCTC. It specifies CASSLAIGGGDGYTL.

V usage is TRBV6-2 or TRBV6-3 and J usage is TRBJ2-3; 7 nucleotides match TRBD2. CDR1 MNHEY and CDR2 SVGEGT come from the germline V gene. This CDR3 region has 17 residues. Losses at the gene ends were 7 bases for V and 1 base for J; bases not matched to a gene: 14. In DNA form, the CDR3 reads TGTGCCAGCACCACCGGGCTGGGGGGGGTAGGCACAGATACGCAGTATTTT. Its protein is CASTTGLGGVGTDTQYF.

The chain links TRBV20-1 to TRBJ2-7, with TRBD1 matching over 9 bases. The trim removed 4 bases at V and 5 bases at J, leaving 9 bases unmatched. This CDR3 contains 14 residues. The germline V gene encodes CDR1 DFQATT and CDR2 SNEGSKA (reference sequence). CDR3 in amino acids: CSAISDRGRNEQYF. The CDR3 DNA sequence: TGCAGTGCTATAAGCGACAGGGGGAGAAACGAGCAGTACTTC.

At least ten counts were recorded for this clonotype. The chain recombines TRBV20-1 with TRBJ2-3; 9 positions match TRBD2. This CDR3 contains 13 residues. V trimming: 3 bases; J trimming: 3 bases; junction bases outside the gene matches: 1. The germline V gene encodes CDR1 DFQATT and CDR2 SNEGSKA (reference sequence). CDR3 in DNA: TGCAGTGCTAGCACTAGCGGGACAGATACGCAGTATTTT. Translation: CSASTSGTDTQYF.

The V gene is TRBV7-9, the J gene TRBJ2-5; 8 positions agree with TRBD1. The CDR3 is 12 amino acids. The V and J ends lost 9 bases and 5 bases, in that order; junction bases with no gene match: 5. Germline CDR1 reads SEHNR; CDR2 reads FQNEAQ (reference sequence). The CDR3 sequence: CASSGGIETQYF. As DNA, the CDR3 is TGTGCCAGTTCAGGGGGCATCGAGACCCAGTACTTC.

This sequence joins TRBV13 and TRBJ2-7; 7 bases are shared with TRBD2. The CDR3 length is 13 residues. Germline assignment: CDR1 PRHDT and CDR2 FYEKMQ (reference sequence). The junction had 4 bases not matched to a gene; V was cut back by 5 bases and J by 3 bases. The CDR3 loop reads CASSPRGVYEQYF. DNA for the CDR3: TGTGCCAGCAGCCCCCGGGGGGTCTACGAGCAGTACTTC.

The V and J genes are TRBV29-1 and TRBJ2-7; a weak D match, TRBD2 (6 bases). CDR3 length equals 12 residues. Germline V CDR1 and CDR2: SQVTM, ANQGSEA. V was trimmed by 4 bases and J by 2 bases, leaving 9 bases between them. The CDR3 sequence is CSVVGGAYEQYF. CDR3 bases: TGCAGCGTTGTTGGCGGGGCCTACGAGCAGTACTTC.

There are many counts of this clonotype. DNA for the CDR3: TGTGCCAGCAGGCCATCAACAAATTATGGCTACACCTTC. Translating it yields CASRPSTNYGYTF. The gene calls are TRBV27 and TRBJ1-2; D unresolved. Germline V lookup: CDR1 MNHEY, CDR2 SMNVEV (reference sequence). The CDR3 spans 13 residues. Trimming removed 6 bases at V and 5 bases at J, with 13 bases between.

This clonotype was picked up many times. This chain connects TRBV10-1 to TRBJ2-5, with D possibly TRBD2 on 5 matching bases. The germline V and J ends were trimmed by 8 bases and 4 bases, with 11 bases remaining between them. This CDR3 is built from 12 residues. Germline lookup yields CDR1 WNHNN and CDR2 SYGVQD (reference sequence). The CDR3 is CASGGSPETQYF. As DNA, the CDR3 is TGCGCCAGCGGAGGATCTCCAGAGACCCAGTACTTC.

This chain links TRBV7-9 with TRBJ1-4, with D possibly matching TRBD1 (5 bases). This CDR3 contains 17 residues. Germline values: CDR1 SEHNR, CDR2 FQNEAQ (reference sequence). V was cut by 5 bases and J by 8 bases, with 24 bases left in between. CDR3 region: CASSDAPISQGNEKLFF. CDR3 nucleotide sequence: TGTGCCAGCAGCGACGCCCCAATTTCCCAGGGTAACGAAAAACTGTTTTTT.

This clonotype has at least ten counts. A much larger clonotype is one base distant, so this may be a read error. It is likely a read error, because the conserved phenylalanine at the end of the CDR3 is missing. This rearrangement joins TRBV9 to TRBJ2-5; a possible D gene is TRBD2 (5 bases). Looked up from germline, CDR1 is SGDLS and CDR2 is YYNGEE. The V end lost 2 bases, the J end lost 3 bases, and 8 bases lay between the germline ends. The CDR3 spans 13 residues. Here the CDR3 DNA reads TGTGCCAGCAGCGTGGGGAGTGAAGAGACCCAGTACTCC. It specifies CASSVGSEETQYS.

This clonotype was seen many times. CDR3 sequence reads: CASSYNSYEQYF. For the CDR3, the DNA is TGTGCCAGCAGTTACAACTCCTACGAGCAGTACTTC. This chain joins TRBV6-5 and TRBJ2-7; D not certain. The V gene lost 2 bases and the J gene lost 0 bases, with 2 bases spanning the gap. CDR3 length: 12 residues. Germline V gives CDR1 MNHEY, CDR2 SVGAGI.

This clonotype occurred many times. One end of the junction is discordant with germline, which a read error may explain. The CDR3 here is CSARDQDRGSF. In DNA form, the CDR3 reads TGCAGTGCTAGAGATCAAGACAGAGGGTCCTTC. The rearrangement uses TRBV20-1 and TRBJ2-5; D is possibly TRBD1 or TRBD2 (5 bases each). The germline gives CDR1 DFQATT, CDR2 SNEGSKA (reference sequence). This CDR3 spans 11 amino acids.

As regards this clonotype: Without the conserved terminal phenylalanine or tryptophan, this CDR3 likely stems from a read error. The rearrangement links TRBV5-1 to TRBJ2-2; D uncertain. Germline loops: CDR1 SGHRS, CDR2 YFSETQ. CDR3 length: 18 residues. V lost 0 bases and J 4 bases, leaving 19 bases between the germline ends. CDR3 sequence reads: CASSLVLSKRSSTGELFL. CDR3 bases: TGCGCCAGCAGCTTGGTTCTGTCGAAACGCTCGAGCACCGGGGAGCTGTTTCTT.

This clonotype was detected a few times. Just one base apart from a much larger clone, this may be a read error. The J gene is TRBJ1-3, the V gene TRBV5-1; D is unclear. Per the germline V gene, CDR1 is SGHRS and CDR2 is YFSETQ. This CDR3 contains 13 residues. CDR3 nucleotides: TGCGCCAGGCTACAGAGCTCTGGAAACACCGTATATTTT. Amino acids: CARLQSSGNTVYF. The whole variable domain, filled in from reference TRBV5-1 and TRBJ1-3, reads KAGVTQTPRYLIKTRGQQVTLSCSPISGHRSVSWYQQTPGQGLQFLFEYFSETQRNKGNFPGRFSGRQFSNSRSEMNVSTLELGDSALYLCARLQSSGNTVYFGEGSWLTVV.

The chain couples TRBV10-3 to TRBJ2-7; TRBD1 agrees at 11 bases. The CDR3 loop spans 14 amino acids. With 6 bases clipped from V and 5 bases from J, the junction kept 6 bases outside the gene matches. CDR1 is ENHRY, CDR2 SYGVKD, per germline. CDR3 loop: CAIRGDRGFHEQYF. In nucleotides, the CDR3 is TGTGCCATCAGAGGGGACAGGGGGTTTCACGAGCAGTACTTC.

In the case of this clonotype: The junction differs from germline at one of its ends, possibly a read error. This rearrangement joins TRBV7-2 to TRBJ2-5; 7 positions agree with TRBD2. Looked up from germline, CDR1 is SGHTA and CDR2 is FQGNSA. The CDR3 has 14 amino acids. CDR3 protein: CASRLVGGQETQYF. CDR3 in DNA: TGCGCCAGCAGACTCGTCGGGGGGCAAGAGACCCAGTACTTC. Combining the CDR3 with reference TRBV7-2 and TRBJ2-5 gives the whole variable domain GAGVSQSPSNKVTEKGKDVELRCDPISGHTALYWYRQSLGQGLEFLIYFQGNSAPDKSGLPSDRFSAERTGGSVSTLTIQRTQQEDSAVYLCASRLVGGQETQYFGPGTRLLVL.

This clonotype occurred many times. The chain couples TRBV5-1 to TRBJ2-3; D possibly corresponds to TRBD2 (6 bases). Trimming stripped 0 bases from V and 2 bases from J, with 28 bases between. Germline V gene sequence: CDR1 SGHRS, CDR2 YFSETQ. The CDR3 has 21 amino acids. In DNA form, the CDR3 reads TGCGCCAGCAGCTTGGACCCTTTTCGGGGGATCACCCTACGGGACACAGATACGCAGTATTTT. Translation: CASSLDPFRGITLRDTDTQYF.

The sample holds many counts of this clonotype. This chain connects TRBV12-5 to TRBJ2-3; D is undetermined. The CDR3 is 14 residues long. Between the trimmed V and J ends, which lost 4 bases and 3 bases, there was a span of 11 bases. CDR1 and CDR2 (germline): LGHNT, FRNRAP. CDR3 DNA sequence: TGTGCTAGTGGTTCTTCGGTGAGGACAGATACGCAGTATTTT. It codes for CASGSSVRTDTQYF.

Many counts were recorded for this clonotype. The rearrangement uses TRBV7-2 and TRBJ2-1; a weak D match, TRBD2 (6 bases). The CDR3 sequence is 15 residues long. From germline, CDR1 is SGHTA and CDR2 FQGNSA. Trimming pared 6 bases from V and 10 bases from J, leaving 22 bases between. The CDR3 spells CASSFARGRGSEQFF. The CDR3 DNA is TGTGCCAGCAGTTTTGCGCGGGGACGGGGGTCGGAGCAGTTCTTC.

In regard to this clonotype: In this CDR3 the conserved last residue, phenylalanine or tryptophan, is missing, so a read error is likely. The CDR3 spells CASSLTGSLSYEQYY. The DNA for the CDR3 is TGTGCCAGCAGTTTAACGGGCAGTCTTTCATACGAGCAGTACTAC. This rearrangement joins TRBV12-3 or TRBV12-4 to TRBJ2-7; no clear D. This CDR3 is 15 amino acids long. The ends were cut back, 2 bases at V and 4 bases at J, with 15 bases in the middle.

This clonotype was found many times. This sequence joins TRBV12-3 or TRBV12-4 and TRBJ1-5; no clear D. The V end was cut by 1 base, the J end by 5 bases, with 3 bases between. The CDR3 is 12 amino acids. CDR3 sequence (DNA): TGTGCCAGCAGTTTAGTGGATCAGCCCCAGCATTTT. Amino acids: CASSLVDQPQHF.

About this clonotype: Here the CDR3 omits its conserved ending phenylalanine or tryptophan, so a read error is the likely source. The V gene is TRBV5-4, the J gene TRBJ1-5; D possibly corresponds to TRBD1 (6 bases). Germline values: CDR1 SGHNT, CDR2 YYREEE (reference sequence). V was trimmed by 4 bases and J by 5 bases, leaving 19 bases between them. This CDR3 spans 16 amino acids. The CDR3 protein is CASSQDHQGTDQPQHV. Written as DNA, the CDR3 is TGTGCCAGCAGCCAAGATCATCAGGGGACGGATCAGCCCCAGCATGTT.

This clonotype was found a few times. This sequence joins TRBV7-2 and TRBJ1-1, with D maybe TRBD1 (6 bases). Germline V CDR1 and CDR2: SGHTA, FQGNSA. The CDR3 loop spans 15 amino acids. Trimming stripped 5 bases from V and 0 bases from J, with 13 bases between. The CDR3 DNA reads TGTGCCAGCAGCGAACAAGGACAGCTGAACACTGAAGCTTTCTTT. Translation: CASSEQGQLNTEAFF.

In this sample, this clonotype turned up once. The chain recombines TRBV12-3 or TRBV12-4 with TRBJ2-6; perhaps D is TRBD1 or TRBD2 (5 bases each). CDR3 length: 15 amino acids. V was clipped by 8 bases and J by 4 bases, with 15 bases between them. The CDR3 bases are TGTGCCAGCGGACTCACGCGGACAGGGGCCAACGTCCTGACTTTC. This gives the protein CASGLTRTGANVLTF.

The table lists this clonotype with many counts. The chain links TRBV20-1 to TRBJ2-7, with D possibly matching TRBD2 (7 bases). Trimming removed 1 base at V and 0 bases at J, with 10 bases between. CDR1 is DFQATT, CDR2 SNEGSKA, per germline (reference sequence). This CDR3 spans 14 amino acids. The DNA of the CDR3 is TGCAGTGCTAGAGTCGGGGGGCGCTCCTACGAGCAGTACTTC. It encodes CSARVGGRSYEQYF.